These 27 T cell receptor beta chains were all obtained from the same sample, sequenced in a study of immune evolution from preneoplasia to lung adenocarcinoma. Some clones are missing from TCRdb's copy, which holds only in-frame ones; the method was immunoSEQ multiplex PCR. The data show some 6,900 clones, approximately 73% seen once. Specimen: FFPE lung adenocarcinoma in situ tissue. The receptors shown here come from an older donor with lung adenocarcinoma.

The chain uses TRBV18 and TRBJ1-1; tentatively, D is TRBD1 (5 bases). This CDR3 spans 15 amino acids. Germline V gene lookup returns CDR1 KGHSH and CDR2 LQKENI. Deletions cut 5 bases from V and 0 bases from J, with 13 bases between. The chain's CDR3 is CASSGTGDMNTEAFF. The CDR3 DNA reads TGTGCCAGCTCAGGGACGGGGGATATGAACACTGAAGCTTTCTTT.

This clone was seen only once. This rearrangement joins TRBV5-8 to TRBJ1-3; D gene ambiguous. The germline V and J ends were trimmed by 4 bases and 2 bases, with 10 bases remaining between them. CDR3 length equals 14 residues. CDR1 is SGHTS, CDR2 YDEGEE, per germline. The CDR3 region is CASSPGMAGNTIYF. The DNA for the CDR3 is TGTGCCAGCAGCCCTGGGATGGCTGGAAACACCATATATTTT. Full variable domain (rest looked up from reference TRBV5-8 and TRBJ1-3): EAGVTQSPTHLIKTRGQQATLRCSPISGHTSVYWYQQALGLGLQFLLWYDEGEERNRGNFPPRFSGRQFPNYSSELNVNALELEDSALYLCASSPGMAGNTIYFGEGSWLTVV.

This sequence joins TRBV18 and TRBJ1-4; unclear D gene. Germline-derived CDR1 and CDR2 are KGHSH and LQKENI. The CDR3 spans 15 residues. The V end lost 0 bases, the J end lost 10 bases, and 15 bases lay between the germline ends. The CDR3 loop is CASSPPLDGDGKLFF. CDR3 nucleotide sequence: TGTGCCAGCTCACCACCATTAGATGGTGATGGAAAACTGTTTTTT. The full variable domain, its missing parts supplied by reference TRBV18 and TRBJ1-4, is NAGVMQNPRHLVRRRGQEARLRCSPMKGHSHVYWYRQLPEEGLKFMVYLQKENIIDESGMPKERFSAEFPKEGPSILRIQQVVRGDSAAYFCASSPPLDGDGKLFFGSGTQLSVL.

V gene TRBV4-2 combines with J gene TRBJ1-1; a possible D gene is TRBD1 (5 bases). Trimming removed 7 bases from V and 7 bases from J, with 13 bases in between. The germline V gene has CDR1 LGHNA and CDR2 YNFKEQ. This CDR3 is 12 amino acids long. CDR3 sequence reads: CASNGASNEAFF. Written as DNA, the CDR3 is TGTGCCAGCAACGGGGCGAGTAATGAAGCTTTCTTT.

The table lists this clone with a few counts. The CDR3 is CASSPGWGGAREQYF. The CDR3 DNA reads as TGTGCCAGCAGCCCGGGCTGGGGAGGGGCAAGGGAGCAGTACTTC. The gene calls are TRBV5-5 and TRBJ2-7, with 7 bases fitting TRBD2. This CDR3 contains 15 residues. The germline gives CDR1 SGHKS, CDR2 YYEKEE (reference sequence). With V trimmed by 4 bases and J by 7 bases, 14 bases remained unmatched.

This clone was counted a few times. The chain uses TRBV11-2 and TRBJ2-1; D is uncertain. The length of the CDR3 is 13 residues. V lost 3 bases, J lost 7 bases, and 10 bases lay in between. Germline lookup yields CDR1 SGHAT and CDR2 FQNNGV. The CDR3 DNA follows: TGTGCCAGCAGCTTCGGCCCACAGAATGAGCAGTTCTTC. It encodes CASSFGPQNEQFF.

This clone was counted between two and nine times. This sequence joins TRBV25-1 and TRBJ2-2; no reliable D call. Trimming took 2 bases from V and 10 from J, leaving 11 bases between them. CDR1 and CDR2 from the germline V gene are MGHDK and SYGVNS. The length of the CDR3 is 13 residues. The CDR3 DNA is TGTGCCAGCAGTGAAGTCGGTTCCGAGGAGCTGTTTTTT. As protein: CASSEVGSEELFF.

The chain carries TRBV7-2 and TRBJ2-1; D uncertain. The V gene's germline CDR1 is SGHTA and CDR2 FQGNSA. V shed 4 bases and J shed 0 bases, with 10 bases lying between them. The CDR3 is 15 residues long. The CDR3 DNA is TGTGCCAGCAGCTCAGACTGGAGCTCCTACAATGAGCAGTTCTTC. Its protein product is CASSSDWSSYNEQFF.

This clone showed up just once. V gene TRBV6-1 combines with J gene TRBJ2-3; 10 bases agree with TRBD2. Germline CDR1 is MNHNS and CDR2 is SASEGT. The CDR3 runs 15 residues. Trimming took 6 bases from V and 6 from J; bases not matched to a gene: 9. CDR3 in DNA: TGTGCCAGCAGAGCTGCTAGCGGGGGATGGGATACGCAGTATTTT. Protein sequence: CASRAASGGWDTQYF.

This rearrangement joins TRBV6-5 to TRBJ1-2, with D unclear. The CDR3 has 13 amino acids. The V end lost 6 bases, the J end lost 6 bases, and 14 bases lay between the germline ends. CDR1 and CDR2 (germline): MNHEY, SVGAGI. CDR3 in DNA: TGTGCCAGCAGGACGATAGGGCCGGATGGCTACACCTTC. It translates to CASRTIGPDGYTF.

The rearrangement uses TRBV10-1 and TRBJ2-1; 8 nucleotides agree with TRBD2. After removal of 2 bases from V and 2 bases from J, the junction contained 5 bases not matched to a gene. Germline CDR1 is WNHNN and CDR2 is SYGVQD (reference sequence). This CDR3 comprises 16 residues. The CDR3 DNA follows: TGCGCCAGCAGTGAGCTGGCGGGGGGCGCCTACAATGAGCAGTTCTTC. It translates to CASSELAGGAYNEQFF.

V gene TRBV14 combines with J gene TRBJ2-5; a weak D match, TRBD1 (6 bases). CDR3 length equals 16 residues. The V end was cut by 0 bases, the J end by 5 bases, with 16 bases between. CDR1 SGHDN and CDR2 FVKESK come from the germline V gene. As DNA, the CDR3 is TGTGCCAGCAGCCAAGATCAGACAGGTAGCAGGGAGACCCAGTACTTC. Encoded protein: CASSQDQTGSRETQYF.

This chain joins TRBV2 and TRBJ1-3, with a weak D call TRBD1 (5 bases). Germline V lookup: CDR1 SNHLY, CDR2 FYNNEI. The CDR3 runs to 14 residues. V lost 4 bases and J lost 4, with 11 bases in between. The CDR3 DNA is TGTGCCAGCAGTGCAGGGCGTTCGGGAAACACCATATATTTT. Amino acids: CASSAGRSGNTIYF.

This clone came up once. The V and J genes are TRBV7-8 and TRBJ2-7, with 7 bases fitting TRBD1. Unmatched junction bases numbered 5, after V lost 1 base and J lost 2 bases. The germline V gene encodes CDR1 SGHVS and CDR2 FQNEAQ. This CDR3 has 15 amino acids. The CDR3 protein is CASSLEGTVAYEQYF. DNA for the CDR3: TGTGCCAGCAGCTTAGAAGGGACAGTTGCCTACGAGCAGTACTTC.

The V call is TRBV6-6, the J call TRBJ2-2; D not certain. Deletions cut 6 bases from V and 8 bases from J, with 13 bases between. Germline V gives CDR1 MNHNY, CDR2 SVGAGI (reference sequence). This CDR3 is built from 13 residues. The CDR3 region has the DNA TGTGCCAGCAGCTCCCAGGCCGGAGGGGAGCTGTTTTTT. It is translated as CASSSQAGGELFF.

This chain links TRBV9 with TRBJ1-4; D is uncertain. CDR1 and CDR2 (germline): SGDLS, YYNGEE. The CDR3 is made up of 11 amino acids. Trimming took off 3 bases at V and 8 bases at J, with 5 bases between the two ends. The CDR3 spells CASSDGEKLFF. In DNA form, the CDR3 reads TGTGCCAGCAGCGACGGGGAAAAACTGTTTTTT.

This sequence joins TRBV5-4 and TRBJ2-1; D ambiguous. CDR1 is SGHNT and CDR2 is YYREEE in the germline V gene (reference sequence). The V end lost 4 bases, the J end lost 6 bases, and 17 bases lay between the germline ends. The CDR3 contains 15 residues. Here the CDR3 reads CASSGPGSNTNEQFF. CDR3 coding DNA: TGTGCCAGCAGCGGGCCAGGCTCTAATACCAATGAGCAGTTCTTC.

This clone was seen a single time. The CDR3 coding sequence is TGTGCCAGCATATCCGTTTGGGGAGATGAAAAACTGTTTTTT. Its protein product is CASISVWGDEKLFF. J is TRBJ1-4 and V is TRBV2; D remains unclear. The CDR3 loop spans 14 amino acids. The ends were cut back, 7 bases at V and 6 bases at J, with 15 bases in the middle. CDR1 SNHLY and CDR2 FYNNEI come from the germline V gene.

CDR3 nucleotide sequence: TGTGCCAGCAGCGCGACCGGGGGGAGCTCCTACGAGCAGTACTTC. It is translated as CASSATGGSSYEQYF. The V gene is TRBV9, the J gene TRBJ2-7; 7 nucleotides align to TRBD2. CDR1 and CDR2 from the germline V gene are SGDLS and YYNGEE. The CDR3 is 15 residues long. The ends lost 3 bases at V and 0 bases at J; junction bases unmatched: 6.

The V gene is TRBV2, the J gene TRBJ2-7; D ambiguous. The CDR3 sequence is 12 residues long. Deletions cut 8 bases from V and 4 bases from J, with 12 bases between. Looked up from germline, CDR1 is SNHLY and CDR2 is FYNNEI. CDR3 sequence: CASYTIEYEQYF. The CDR3 DNA reads as TGTGCCAGCTACACAATTGAATACGAGCAGTACTTC.

The chain carries TRBV20-1 and TRBJ2-5; D remains ambiguous. The V gene lost 4 bases and the J gene lost 2 bases, with 5 bases spanning the gap. The CDR3 is made up of 11 amino acids. Per germline, CDR1 DFQATT and CDR2 SNEGSKA (reference sequence). CDR3 nucleotides: TGCAGTGCTAACCATCAAGAGACCCAGTACTTC. This gives the protein CSANHQETQYF.

V gene TRBV12-5 combines with J gene TRBJ2-3; no clear D. The CDR3 covers 13 residues. Germline-derived CDR1 and CDR2 are LGHNT and FRNRAP. V was clipped by 5 bases and J by 0 bases, with 6 bases between them. CDR3 protein: CASGPPSTDTQYF. In nucleotides, the CDR3 is TGTGCTAGTGGTCCCCCAAGCACAGATACGCAGTATTTT.

This clone has more than one count but fewer than ten. The chain carries TRBV7-8 and TRBJ2-2; D remains unclear. The CDR3 is 12 amino acids. The germline V gene encodes CDR1 SGHVS and CDR2 FQNEAQ. V was cut by 0 bases and J by 5 bases, with 1 base left in between. CDR3 sequence reads: CASSLATGELFF. DNA of the CDR3: TGTGCCAGCAGCTTAGCGACCGGGGAGCTGTTTTTT.

J is TRBJ2-5 and V is TRBV7-8, with TRBD2 identical over 12 bases. CDR3 size: 16 residues. V dropped 2 bases and J dropped 4; count of bases not matched to a gene: 5. Germline V gene lookup returns CDR1 SGHVS and CDR2 FQNEAQ. DNA of the CDR3: TGTGCCAGCAGCTTACGGCTAGCGGGAGGGCCAGAGACCCAGTACTTC. Protein: CASSLRLAGGPETQYF.

The chain joins TRBV28 to TRBJ1-4; D perhaps matches TRBD1 (6 bases). Looked up from germline, CDR1 is MDHEN and CDR2 is SYDVKM. This CDR3 has 14 amino acids. V was clipped by 5 bases and J by 4 bases, with 11 bases between them. The chain's CDR3 is CASSHRERNEKLFF. DNA of the CDR3: TGTGCCAGCAGTCACAGGGAACGTAATGAAAAACTGTTTTTT.

V is TRBV30 and J is TRBJ2-5; no clear D. This CDR3 is 14 amino acids long. Trimming left V 2 bases short and J 1 base short, with 11 bases between. Germline assignment: CDR1 GTSNPN and CDR2 SVGIG (reference sequence). In DNA form, the CDR3 reads TGTGCCTGGAGTCGCCCCACCCTCCAAGAGACCCAGTACTTC. Its protein product is CAWSRPTLQETQYF.

This clone came up once. The DNA of the CDR3 is TGCAGCATAAGGACAGTGATTGGGGGGGCCAACGTCCTGACTTTC. It yields the protein CSIRTVIGGANVLTF. This rearrangement joins TRBV29-1 to TRBJ2-6, with D perhaps matching TRBD1 (6 bases). The CDR3 is 15 amino acids. Looked up from germline, CDR1 is SQVTM and CDR2 is ANQGSEA. Trimming removed 8 bases at V and 4 bases at J, with 18 bases between.